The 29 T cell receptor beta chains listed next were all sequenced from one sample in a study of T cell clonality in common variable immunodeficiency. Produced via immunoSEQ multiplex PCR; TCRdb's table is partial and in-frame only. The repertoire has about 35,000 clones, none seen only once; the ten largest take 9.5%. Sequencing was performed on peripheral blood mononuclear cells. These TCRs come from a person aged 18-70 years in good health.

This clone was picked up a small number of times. The CDR3 region is CASGPDSLNTEAFF. The CDR3 bases that were read are TGTGCCAGCGGACCCGACAGCCTGAACACTGAA. The chain employs TRBV7-3 and TRBJ1-1; tentatively, D is TRBD1 (5 bases). The CDR3 end is not reached by the read, which stops 3 residues before it; the germline J gene fills it in. The CDR3 runs to 14 residues. Germline CDR1 and CDR2: SGHTA and FQGTGA. V shed 8 bases and J shed 0 bases, with 13 bases lying between them.

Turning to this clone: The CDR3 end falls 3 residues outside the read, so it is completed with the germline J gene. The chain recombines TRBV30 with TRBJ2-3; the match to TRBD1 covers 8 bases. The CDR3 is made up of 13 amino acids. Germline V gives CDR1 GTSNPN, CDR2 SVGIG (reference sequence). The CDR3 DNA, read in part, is TGTGCCTGGGCCCCAGGGGGCGCGAAGACG. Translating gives CAWAPGGAKT. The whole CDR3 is CAWAPGGAKTQYF.

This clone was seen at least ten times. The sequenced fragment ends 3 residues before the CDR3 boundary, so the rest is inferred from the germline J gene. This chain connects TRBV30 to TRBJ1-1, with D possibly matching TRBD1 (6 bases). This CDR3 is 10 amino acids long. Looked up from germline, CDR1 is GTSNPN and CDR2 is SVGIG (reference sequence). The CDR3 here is CAWLTGRAFF. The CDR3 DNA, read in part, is TGTGCCTGGTTAACAGGGAGG. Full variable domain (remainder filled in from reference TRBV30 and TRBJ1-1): SQTIHQWPATLVQPVGSPLSLECTVEGTSNPNLYWYRQAAGRGLQLLFYSVGIGQISSEVPQNLSASRPQDRQFILSSKKLLLSDSGFYLCAWLTGRAFFGQGTRLTVV.

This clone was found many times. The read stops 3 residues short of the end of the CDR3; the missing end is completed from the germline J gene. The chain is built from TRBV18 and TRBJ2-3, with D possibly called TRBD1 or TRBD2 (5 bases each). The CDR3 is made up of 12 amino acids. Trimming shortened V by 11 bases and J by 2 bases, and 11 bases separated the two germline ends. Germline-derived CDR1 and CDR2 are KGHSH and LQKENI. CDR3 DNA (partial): TGTGCCCTCAGAGGGGACACAGATACG. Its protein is CALRGDTDT. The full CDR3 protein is CALRGDTDTQYF.

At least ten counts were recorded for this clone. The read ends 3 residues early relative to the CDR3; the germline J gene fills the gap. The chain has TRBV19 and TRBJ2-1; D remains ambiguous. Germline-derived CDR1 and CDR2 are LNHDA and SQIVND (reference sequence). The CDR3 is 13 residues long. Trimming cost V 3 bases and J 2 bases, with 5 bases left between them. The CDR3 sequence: CASSMQAYNEQFF. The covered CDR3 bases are TGTGCCAGTAGTATGCAGGCCTACAATGAG. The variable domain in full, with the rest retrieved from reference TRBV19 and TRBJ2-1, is DGGITQSPKYLFRKEGQNVTLSCEQNLNHDAMYWYRQDPGQGLRLIYYSQIVNDFQKGDIAEGYSVSREKKESFPLTVTSAQKNPTAFYLCASSMQAYNEQFFGPGTRLTVL.

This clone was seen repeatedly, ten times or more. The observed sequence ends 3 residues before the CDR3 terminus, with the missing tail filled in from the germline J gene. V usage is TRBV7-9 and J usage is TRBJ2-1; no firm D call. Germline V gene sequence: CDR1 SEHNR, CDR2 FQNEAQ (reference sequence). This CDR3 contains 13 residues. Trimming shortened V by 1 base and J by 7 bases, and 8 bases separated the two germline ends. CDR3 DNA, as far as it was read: TGTGCCAGCAGCTTAGTGTCAGAAAATGAG. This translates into CASSLVSENE. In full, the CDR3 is CASSLVSENEQFF.

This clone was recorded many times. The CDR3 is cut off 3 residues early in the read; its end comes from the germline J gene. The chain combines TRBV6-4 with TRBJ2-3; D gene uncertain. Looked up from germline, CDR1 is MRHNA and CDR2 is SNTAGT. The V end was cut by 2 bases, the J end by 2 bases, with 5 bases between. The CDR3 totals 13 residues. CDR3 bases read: TGTGCCAGCAGTGACCAGTCCACAGATACG. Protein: CASSDQSTDT. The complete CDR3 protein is CASSDQSTDTQYF.

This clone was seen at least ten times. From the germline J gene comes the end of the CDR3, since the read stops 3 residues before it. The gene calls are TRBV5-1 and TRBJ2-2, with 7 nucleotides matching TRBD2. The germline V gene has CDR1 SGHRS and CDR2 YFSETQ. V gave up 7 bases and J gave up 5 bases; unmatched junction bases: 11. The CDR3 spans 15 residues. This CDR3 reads CASRSSSGTTGELFF. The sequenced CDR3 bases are TGCGCCAGCCGTTCGTCCAGCGGGACGACCGGGGAG.

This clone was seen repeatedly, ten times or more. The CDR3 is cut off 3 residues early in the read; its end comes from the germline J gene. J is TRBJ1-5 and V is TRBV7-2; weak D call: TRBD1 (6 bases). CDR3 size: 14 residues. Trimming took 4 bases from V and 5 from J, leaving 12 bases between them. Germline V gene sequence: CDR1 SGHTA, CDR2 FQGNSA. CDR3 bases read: TGTGCCAGCAGCTCTTCGGACAGTGATCAGCCC. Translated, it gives CASSSSDSDQP. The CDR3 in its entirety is CASSSSDSDQPQHF.

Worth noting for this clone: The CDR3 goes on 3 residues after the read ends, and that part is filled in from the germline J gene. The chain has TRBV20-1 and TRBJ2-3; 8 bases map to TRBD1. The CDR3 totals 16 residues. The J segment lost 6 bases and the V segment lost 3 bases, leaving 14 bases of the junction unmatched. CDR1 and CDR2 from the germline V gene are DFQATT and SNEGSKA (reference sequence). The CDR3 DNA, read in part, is TGCAGTGCTAGTGGAATCTCGGGACAGGTCATGGATACG. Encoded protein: CSASGISGQVMDT. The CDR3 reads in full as CSASGISGQVMDTQYF.

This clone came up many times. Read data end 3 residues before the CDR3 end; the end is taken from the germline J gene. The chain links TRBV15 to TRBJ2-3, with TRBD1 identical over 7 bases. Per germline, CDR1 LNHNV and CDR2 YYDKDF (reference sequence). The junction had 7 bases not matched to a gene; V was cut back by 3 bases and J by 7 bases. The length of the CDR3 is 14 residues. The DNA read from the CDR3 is TGTGCCACCAGCAGGACTCAGGGGGAAAATACG. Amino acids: CATSRTQGENT. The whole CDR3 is CATSRTQGENTQYF.

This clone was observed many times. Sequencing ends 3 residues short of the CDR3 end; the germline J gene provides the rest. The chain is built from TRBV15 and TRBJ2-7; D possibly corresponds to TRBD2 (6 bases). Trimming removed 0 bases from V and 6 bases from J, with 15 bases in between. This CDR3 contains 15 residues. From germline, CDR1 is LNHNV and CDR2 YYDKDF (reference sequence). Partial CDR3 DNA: TGTGCCACCAGCAGAGATGCGGGGACCGCGGGCGAG. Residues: CATSRDAGTAGE. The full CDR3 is CATSRDAGTAGEQYF.

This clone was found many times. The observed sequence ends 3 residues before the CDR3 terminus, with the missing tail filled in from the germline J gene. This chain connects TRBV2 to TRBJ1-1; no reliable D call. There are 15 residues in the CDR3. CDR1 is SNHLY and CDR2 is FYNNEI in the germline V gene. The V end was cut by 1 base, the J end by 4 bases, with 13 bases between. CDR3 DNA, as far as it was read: TGTGCCAGCAGTGAAGGCCAAATCGGTGGCACTGAA. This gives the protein CASSEGQIGGTE. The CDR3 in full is CASSEGQIGGTEAFF. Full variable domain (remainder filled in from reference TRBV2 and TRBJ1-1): EPEVTQTPSHQVTQMGQEVILRCVPISNHLYFYWYRQILGQKVEFLVSFYNNEISEKSEIFDDQFSVERPDGSNFTLKIRSTKLEDSAMYFCASSEGQIGGTEAFFGQGTRLTVV.

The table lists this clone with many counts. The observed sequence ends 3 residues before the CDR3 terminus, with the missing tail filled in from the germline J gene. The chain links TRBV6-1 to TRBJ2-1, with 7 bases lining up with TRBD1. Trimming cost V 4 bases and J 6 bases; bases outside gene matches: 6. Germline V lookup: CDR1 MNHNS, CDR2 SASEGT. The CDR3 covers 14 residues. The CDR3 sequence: CASSVGTGANEQFF. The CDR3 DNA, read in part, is TGTGCCAGCAGTGTCGGCACAGGGGCCAATGAG.

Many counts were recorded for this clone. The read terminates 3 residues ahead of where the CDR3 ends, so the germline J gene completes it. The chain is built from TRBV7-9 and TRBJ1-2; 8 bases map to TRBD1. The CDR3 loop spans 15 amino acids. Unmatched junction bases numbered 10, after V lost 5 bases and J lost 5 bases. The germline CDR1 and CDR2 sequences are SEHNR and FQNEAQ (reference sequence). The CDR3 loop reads CASSDGTGIGYGYTF. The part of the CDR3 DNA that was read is TGTGCCAGCAGCGATGGGACAGGAATAGGGTATGGC.

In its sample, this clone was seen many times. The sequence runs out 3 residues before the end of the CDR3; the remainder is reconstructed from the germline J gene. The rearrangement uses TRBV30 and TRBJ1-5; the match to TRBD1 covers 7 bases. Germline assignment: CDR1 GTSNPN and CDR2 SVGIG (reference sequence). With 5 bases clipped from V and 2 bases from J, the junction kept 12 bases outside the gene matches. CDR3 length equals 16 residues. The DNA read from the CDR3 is TGTGCCTGGGGTGCCAAAAGGGGGCTAGGCAATCAGCCC. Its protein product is CAWGAKRGLGNQP. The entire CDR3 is CAWGAKRGLGNQPQHF. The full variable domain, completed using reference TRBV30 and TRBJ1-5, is SQTIHQWPATLVQPVGSPLSLECTVEGTSNPNLYWYRQAAGRGLQLLFYSVGIGQISSEVPQNLSASRPQDRQFILSSKKLLLSDSGFYLCAWGAKRGLGNQPQHFGDGTRLSIL.

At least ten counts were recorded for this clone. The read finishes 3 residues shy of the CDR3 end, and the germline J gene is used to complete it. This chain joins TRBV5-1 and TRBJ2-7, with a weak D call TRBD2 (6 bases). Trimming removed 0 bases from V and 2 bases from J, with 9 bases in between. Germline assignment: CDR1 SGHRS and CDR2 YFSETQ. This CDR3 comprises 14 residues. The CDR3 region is CASSLASVAYEQYF. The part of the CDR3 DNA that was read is TGCGCCAGCAGCTTGGCTAGCGTTGCCTACGAG.

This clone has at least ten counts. The sequenced part of the CDR3 DNA is TGTGCCAGCAGCTTCGGACAGGGTAGCAATCAGCCC. It encodes CASSFGQGSNQP. The whole CDR3 region reads CASSFGQGSNQPQHF. This chain connects TRBV7-9 to TRBJ1-5, with 8 bases lining up with TRBD1. Read coverage stops 3 residues before the CDR3 terminus; the germline J gene supplies the remainder. Trimming took 3 bases from V and 0 from J; bases not matched to a gene: 1. This CDR3 has 15 residues. The germline CDR1 and CDR2 sequences are SEHNR and FQNEAQ (reference sequence).

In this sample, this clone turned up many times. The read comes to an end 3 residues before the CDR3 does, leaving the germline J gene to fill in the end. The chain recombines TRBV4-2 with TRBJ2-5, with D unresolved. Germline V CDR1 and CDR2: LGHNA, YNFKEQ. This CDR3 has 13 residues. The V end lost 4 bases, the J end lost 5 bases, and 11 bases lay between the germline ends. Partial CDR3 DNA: TGTGCCAGCAGCCGTGTATTAGGGGAGACC. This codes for CASSRVLGET. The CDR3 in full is CASSRVLGETQYF.

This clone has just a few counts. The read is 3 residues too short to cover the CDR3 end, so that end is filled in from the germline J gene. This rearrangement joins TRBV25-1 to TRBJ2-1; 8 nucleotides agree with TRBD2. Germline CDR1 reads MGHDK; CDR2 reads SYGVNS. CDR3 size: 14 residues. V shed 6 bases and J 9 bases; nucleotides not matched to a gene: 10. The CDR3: CASRPGLDFGEQFF. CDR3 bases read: TGTGCCAGCAGGCCGGGACTAGATTTCGGTGAG.

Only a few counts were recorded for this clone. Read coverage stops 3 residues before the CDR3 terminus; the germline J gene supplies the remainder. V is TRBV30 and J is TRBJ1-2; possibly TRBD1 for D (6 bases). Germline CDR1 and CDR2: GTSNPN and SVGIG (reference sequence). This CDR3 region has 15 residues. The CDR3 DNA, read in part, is TGTGCCTGGAGTAGCGGACTAGCGGGGGCCTACGAC. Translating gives CAWSSGLAGAYD. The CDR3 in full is CAWSSGLAGAYDYTF.

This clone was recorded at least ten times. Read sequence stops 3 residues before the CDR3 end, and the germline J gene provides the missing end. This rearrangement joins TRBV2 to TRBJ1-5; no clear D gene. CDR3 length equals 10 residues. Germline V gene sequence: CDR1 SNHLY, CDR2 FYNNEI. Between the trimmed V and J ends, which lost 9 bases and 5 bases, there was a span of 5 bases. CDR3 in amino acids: CASSDQPQHF. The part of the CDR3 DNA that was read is TGTGCCAGTTCGGATCAGCCC.

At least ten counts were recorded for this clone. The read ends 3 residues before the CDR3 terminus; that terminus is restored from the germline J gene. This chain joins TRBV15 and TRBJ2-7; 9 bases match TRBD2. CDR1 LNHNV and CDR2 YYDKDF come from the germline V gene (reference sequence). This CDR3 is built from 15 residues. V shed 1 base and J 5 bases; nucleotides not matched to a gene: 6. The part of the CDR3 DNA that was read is TGTGCCACCAGCAGAGGGGTAGCGGGAGACAACGAG. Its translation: CATSRGVAGDNE. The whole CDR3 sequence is CATSRGVAGDNEQYF.

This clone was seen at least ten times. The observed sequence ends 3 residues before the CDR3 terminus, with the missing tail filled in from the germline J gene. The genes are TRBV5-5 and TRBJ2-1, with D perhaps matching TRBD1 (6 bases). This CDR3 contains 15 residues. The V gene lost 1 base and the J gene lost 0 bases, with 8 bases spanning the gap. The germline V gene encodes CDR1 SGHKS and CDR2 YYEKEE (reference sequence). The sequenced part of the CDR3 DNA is TGTGCCAGCAGCTTGCAGGGGAGCTCCTACAATGAG. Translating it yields CASSLQGSSYNE. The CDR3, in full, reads CASSLQGSSYNEQFF.

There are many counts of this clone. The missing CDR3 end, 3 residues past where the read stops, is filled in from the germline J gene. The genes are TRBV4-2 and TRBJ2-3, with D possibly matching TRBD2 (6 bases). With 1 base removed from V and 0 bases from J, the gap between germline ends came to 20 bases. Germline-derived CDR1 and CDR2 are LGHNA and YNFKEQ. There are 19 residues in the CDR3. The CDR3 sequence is CASSQGGLAGYTSTDTQYF. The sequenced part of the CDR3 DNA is TGTGCCAGCAGCCAAGGAGGTTTGGCGGGATATACTAGCACAGATACG.

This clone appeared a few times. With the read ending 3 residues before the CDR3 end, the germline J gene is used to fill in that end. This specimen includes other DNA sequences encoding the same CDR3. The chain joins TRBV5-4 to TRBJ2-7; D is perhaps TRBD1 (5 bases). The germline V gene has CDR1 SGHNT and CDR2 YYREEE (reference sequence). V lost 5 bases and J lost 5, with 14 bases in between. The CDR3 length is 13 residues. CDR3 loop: CASSRDRGHEQYF. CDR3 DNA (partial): TGTGCCAGCAGTAGGGATAGGGGCCACGAG.

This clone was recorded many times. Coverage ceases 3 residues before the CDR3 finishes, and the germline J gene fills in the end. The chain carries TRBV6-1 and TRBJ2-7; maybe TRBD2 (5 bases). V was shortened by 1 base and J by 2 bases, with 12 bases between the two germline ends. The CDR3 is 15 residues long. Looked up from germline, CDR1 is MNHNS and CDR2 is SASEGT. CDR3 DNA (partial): TGTGCCAGCAGTGAAGGAGGGCGGGCGCCCTACGAG. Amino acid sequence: CASSEGGRAPYE. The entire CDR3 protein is CASSEGGRAPYEQYF.

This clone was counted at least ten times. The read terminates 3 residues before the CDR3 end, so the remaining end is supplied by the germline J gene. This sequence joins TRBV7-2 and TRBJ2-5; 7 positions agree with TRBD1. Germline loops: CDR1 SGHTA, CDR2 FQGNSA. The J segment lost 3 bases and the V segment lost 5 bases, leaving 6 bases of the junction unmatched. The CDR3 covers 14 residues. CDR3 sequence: CASSRRTGEETQYF. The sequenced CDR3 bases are TGTGCCAGCAGCAGGCGGACAGGAGAAGAGACC.

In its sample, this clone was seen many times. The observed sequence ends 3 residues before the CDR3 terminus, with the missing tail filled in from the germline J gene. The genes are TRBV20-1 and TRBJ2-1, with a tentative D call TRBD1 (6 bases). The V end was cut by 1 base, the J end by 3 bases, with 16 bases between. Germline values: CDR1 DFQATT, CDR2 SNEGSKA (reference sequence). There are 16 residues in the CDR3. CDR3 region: CSARADGEGGYNEQFF. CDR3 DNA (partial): TGCAGTGCTAGAGCGGACGGGGAAGGGGGCTACAATGAG.